The following is a T cell receptor beta chain sequence with its context. Antigen: not known. Germline CDR1 is MNHEY and CDR2 is SVGAGI. CDR3 length: 14 residues. Trimming removed 7 bases from V and 5 bases from J, with 15 bases in between. The sample originates from a study of OX40 agonist ivuxolimab in advanced cancers. The assay was immunoSEQ multiplex PCR, and TCRdb's table has in-frame clones only and misses some. The sample includes tens of thousands of clones, 78% of them seen just once. General study points: Relative to CD4+, CD8+ T cells held more expanded clones on average.

This TCR came from an adult with an advanced solid tumor such as melanoma, head and neck, liver or kidney cancer. V usage is TRBV6-5 and J usage is TRBJ2-1; D gene unclear. The material sequenced was CD4+ or CD8+ T cells sorted from blood, taken in a trial of the OX40 agonist ivuxolimab. The CDR3 loop reads CASTSRGAHNEQFF. CDR3 DNA: TGTGCCAGCACTTCACGAGGAGCCCACAATGAGCAGTTCTTC.